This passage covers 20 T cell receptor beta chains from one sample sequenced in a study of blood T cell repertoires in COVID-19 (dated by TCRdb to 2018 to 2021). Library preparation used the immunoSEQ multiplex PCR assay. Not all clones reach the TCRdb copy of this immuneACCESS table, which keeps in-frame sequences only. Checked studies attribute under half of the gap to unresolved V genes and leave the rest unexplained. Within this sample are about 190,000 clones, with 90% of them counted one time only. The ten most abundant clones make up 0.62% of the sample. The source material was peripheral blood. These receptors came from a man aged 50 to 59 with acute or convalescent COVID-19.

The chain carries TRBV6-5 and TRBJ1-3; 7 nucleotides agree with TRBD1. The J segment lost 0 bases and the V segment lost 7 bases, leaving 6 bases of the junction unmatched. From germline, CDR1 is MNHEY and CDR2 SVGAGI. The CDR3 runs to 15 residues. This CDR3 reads CASILGQVSGNTIYF. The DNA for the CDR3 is TGTGCCAGCATACTAGGACAGGTCTCTGGAAACACCATATATTTT.

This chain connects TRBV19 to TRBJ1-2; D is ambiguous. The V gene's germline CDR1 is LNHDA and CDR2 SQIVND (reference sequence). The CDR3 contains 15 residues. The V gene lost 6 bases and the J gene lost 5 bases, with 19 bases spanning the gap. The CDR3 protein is CASSPGATLVYGYTF. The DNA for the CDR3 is TGTGCCAGTAGCCCCGGAGCCACGCTTGTTTATGGCTACACCTTC.

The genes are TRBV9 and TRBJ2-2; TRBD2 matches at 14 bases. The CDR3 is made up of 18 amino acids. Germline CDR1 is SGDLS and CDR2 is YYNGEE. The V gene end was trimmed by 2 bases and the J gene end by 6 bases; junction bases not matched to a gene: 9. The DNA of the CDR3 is TGTGCCAGCAGCGTTAGGACTAGCGGGGGGACCCTCGCCGGGGAGCTGTTTTTT. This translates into CASSVRTSGGTLAGELFF.

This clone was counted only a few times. This CDR3 is CASSGPRGLETQYF. CDR3 coding DNA: TGTGCCAGCAGCGGGCCTCGGGGATTGGAGACCCAGTACTTC. V and J are TRBV9 and TRBJ2-5; possible D gene TRBD2, 5 bases. The CDR3 runs to 14 residues. The V end was cut by 3 bases, the J end by 5 bases, with 14 bases between. The germline gives CDR1 SGDLS, CDR2 YYNGEE.

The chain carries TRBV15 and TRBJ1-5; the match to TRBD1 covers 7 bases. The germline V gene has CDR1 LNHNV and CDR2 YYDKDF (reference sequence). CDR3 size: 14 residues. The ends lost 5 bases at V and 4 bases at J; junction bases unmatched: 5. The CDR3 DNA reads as TGTGCCACCAGCGGCAGGGGGAGAAATCAGCCCCAGCATTTT. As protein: CATSGRGRNQPQHF.

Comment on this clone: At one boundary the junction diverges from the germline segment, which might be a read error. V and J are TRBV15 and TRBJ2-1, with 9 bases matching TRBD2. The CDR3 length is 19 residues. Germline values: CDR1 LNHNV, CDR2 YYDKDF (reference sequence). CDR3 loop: CATSGDPALTSGRGNEQFF. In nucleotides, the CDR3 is TGTGCCACCAGCGGAGATCCTGCGTTGACTAGCGGCCGGGGGAATGAGCAGTTCTTC.

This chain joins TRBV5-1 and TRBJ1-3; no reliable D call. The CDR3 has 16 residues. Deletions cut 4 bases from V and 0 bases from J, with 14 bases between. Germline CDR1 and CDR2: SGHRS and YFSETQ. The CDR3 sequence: CASSRGGGSSGNTIYF. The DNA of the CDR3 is TGCGCCAGCAGCCGGGGAGGAGGGAGCTCTGGAAACACCATATATTTT.

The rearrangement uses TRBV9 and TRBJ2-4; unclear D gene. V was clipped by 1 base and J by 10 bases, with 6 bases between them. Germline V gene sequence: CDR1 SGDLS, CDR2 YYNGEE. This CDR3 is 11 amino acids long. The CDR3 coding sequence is TGTGCCAGCAGCGTACAGAGGATTCAGTACTTC. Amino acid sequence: CASSVQRIQYF.

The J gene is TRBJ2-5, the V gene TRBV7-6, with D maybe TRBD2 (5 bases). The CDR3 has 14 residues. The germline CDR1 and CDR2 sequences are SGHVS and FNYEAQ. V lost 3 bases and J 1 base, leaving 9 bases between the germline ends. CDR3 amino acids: CASSFGNFQETQYF. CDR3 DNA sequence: TGTGCCAGCAGCTTCGGGAACTTCCAAGAGACCCAGTACTTC.

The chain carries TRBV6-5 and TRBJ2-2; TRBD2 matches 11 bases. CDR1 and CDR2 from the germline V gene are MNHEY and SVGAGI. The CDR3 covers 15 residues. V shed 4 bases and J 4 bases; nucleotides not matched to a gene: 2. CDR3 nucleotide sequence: TGTGCCAGCAGTTTAGCGGGGGGGAGCACCGGGGAGCTGTTTTTT. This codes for CASSLAGGSTGELFF.

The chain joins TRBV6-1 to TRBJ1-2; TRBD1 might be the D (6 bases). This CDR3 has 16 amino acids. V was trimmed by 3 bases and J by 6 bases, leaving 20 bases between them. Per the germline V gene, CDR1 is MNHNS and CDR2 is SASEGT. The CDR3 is CASSEFQGNYLDGYTF. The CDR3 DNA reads TGTGCCAGCAGTGAGTTTCAGGGGAACTACTTGGATGGCTACACCTTC.

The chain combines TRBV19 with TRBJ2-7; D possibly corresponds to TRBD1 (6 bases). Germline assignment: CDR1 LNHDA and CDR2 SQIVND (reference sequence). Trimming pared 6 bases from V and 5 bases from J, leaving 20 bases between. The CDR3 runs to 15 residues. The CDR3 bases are TGTGCCAGTAGGTTAACAGGGCCCTCCATGGACGAGCAGTACTTC. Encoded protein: CASRLTGPSMDEQYF.

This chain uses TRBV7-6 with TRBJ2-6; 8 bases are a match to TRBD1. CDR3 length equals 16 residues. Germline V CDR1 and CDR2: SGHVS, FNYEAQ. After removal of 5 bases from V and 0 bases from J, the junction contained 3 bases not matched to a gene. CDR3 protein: CASSRQGSSGANVLTF. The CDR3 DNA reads TGTGCCAGCAGCCGACAGGGGAGCTCTGGGGCCAACGTCCTGACTTTC. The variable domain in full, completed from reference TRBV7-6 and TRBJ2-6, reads GAGVSQSPRYKVTKRGQDVALRCDPISGHVSLYWYRQALGQGPEFLTYFNYEAQQDKSGLPNDRFSAERPEGSISTLTIQRTEQRDSAMYRCASSRQGSSGANVLTFGAGSRLTVL.

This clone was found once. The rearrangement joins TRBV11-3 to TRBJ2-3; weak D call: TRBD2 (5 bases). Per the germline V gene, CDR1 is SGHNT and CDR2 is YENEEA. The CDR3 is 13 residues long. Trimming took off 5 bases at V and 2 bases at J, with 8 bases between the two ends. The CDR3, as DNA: TGTGCCAGCAGCCCGGGGTCCACAGATACGCAGTATTTT. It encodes CASSPGSTDTQYF.

Here the CDR3 reads CSAPIFTEAFF. For the CDR3, the DNA is TGCAGTGCCCCCATTTTCACTGAAGCTTTCTTT. The chain carries TRBV20-1 and TRBJ1-1; D not resolved. The germline CDR1 and CDR2 sequences are DFQATT and SNEGSKA (reference sequence). This CDR3 has 11 amino acids. The V end was cut by 6 bases, the J end by 4 bases, with 9 bases between.

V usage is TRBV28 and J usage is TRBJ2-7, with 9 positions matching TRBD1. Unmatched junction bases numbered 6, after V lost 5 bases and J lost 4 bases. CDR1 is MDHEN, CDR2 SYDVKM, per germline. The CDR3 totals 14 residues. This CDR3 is CASSIPGQGYEQYV. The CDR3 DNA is TGTGCCAGCAGTATTCCGGGACAGGGATACGAGCAGTACGTC.

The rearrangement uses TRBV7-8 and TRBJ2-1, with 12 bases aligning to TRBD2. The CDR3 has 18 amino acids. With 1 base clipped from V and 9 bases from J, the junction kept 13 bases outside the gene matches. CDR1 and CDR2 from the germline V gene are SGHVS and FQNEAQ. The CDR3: CASSLDQRLAGAYGEQFF. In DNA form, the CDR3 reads TGTGCCAGCAGCTTAGATCAAAGACTAGCGGGAGCTTATGGTGAGCAGTTCTTC. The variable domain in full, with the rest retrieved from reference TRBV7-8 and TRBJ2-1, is GAGVSQSPRYKVAKRGQDVALRCDPISGHVSLFWYQQALGQGPEFLTYFQNEAQLDKSGLPSDRFFAERPEGSVSTLKIQRTQQEDSAVYLCASSLDQRLAGAYGEQFFGPGTRLTVL.

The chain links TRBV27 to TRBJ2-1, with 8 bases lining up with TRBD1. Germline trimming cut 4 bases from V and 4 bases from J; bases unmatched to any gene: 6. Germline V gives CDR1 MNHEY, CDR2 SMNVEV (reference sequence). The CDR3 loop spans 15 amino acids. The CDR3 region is CASSSGTGTYNEQFF. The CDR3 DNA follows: TGTGCCAGCAGTTCCGGGACAGGAACATACAATGAGCAGTTCTTC.

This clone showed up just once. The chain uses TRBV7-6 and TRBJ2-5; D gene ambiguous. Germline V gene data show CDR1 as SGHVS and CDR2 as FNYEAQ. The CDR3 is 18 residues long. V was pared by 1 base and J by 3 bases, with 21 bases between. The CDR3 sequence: CASSLVDTPRVSEETQYF. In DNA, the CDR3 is TGTGCCAGCAGCTTAGTAGACACCCCTCGAGTCTCGGAAGAGACCCAGTACTTC.

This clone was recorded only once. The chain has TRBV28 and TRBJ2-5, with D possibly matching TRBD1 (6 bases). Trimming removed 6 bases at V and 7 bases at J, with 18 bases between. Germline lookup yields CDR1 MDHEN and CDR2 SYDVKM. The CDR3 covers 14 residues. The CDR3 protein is CASRTSGDQRTQYF. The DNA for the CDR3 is TGTGCCAGCAGGACGTCAGGGGATCAGAGGACCCAGTACTTC.